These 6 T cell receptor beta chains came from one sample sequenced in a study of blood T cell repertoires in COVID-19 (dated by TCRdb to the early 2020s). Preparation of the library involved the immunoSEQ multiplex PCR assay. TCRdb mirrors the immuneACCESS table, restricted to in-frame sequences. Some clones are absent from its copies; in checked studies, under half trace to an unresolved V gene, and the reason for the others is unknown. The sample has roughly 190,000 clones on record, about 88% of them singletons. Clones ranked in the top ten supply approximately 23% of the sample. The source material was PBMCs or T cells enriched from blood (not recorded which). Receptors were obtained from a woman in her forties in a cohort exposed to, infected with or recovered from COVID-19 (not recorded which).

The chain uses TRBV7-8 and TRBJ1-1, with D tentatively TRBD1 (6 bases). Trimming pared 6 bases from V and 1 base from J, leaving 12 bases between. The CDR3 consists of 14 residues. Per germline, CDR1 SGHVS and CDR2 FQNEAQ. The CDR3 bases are TGTGCCAGCAGTCAGTCCAGGGGGAACACTGAAGCTTTCTTT. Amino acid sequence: CASSQSRGNTEAFF.

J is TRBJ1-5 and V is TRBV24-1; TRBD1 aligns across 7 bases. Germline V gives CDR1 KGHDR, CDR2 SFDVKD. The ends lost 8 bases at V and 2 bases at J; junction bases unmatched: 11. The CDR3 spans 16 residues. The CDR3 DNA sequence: TGTGCCACCAACCAGGACAGGTCAGCGCGCAATCAGCCCCAGCATTTT. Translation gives CATNQDRSARNQPQHF.

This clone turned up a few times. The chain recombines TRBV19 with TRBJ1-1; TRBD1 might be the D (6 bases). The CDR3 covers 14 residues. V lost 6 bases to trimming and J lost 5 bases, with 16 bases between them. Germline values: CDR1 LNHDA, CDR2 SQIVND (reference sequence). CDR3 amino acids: CASSPLQGGTEAFF. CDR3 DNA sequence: TGTGCCAGTAGCCCTCTACAGGGTGGGACTGAAGCTTTCTTT.

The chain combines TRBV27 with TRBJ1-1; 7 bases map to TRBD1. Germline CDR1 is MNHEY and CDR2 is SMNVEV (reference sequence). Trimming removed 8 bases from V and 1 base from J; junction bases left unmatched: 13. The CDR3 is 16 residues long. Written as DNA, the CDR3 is TGTGCCAGCGCGACGTACTTCGGGACAGAGAACACTGAAGCTTTCTTT. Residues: CASATYFGTENTEAFF.

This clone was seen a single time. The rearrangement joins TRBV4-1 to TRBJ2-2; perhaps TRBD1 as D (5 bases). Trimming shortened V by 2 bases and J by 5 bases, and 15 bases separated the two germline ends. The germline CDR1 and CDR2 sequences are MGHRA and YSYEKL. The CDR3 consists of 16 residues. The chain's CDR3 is CASSQLRGRRTGELFF. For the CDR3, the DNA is TGCGCCAGCAGCCAACTAAGGGGTCGGCGGACCGGGGAGCTGTTTTTT.

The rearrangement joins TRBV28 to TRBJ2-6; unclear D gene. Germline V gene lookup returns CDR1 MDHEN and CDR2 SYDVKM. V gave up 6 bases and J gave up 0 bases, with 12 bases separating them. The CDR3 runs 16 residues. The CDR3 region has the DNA TGTGCCAGCAGAGACACCCTGAGCTCTGGGGCCAACGTCCTGACTTTC. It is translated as CASRDTLSSGANVLTF.